The 13 T cell receptor beta chains listed next were all sequenced from one sample in a study of blood T cell repertoires in COVID-19 (dated by TCRdb to the early 2020s). Library preparation was by the immunoSEQ multiplex PCR assay. The immuneACCESS repertoire file appears here via TCRdb, limited to in-frame rearrangements. These files lack a portion of the clones; in checked studies, under half of the deficit traces to unresolved V genes, and the cause of the others is not known. The sample profile shows approximately 110,000 clones; around 74% of them were found once. Together, the top ten hold approximately 19% of the sample. Material for sequencing was peripheral blood. Source of these receptors: a woman in her 70s with acute or convalescent COVID-19.

V is TRBV6-4 and J is TRBJ2-5; TRBD1 matches 8 bases. The junction had 10 bases not matched to a gene; V was cut back by 0 bases and J by 4 bases. This CDR3 region has 17 residues. Germline V gives CDR1 MRHNA, CDR2 SNTAGT. CDR3 residues: CASSDSSFRDRRETQYF. The DNA for the CDR3 is TGTGCCAGCAGTGACTCCAGTTTCCGGGACAGGCGAGAGACCCAGTACTTC.

CDR3 DNA: TGTGCCAGCAGCAAAATCGAACAGGGGCTAGGGAAAAACATTCAGTACTTC. Protein sequence: CASSKIEQGLGKNIQYF. J is TRBJ2-4 and V is TRBV21-1; the DNA was not used to check the table's D call, TRBD1. TRBV21-1 is termed a pseudogene. The CDR3 is 17 amino acids.

The genes are TRBV6-5 and TRBJ1-3; TRBD1 matches at 8 bases. The CDR3 extends over 13 amino acids. V gave up 8 bases and J gave up 3 bases; unmatched junction bases: 3. Per the germline V gene, CDR1 is MNHEY and CDR2 is SVGAGI. In DNA form, the CDR3 reads TGTGCCAGCGGACAGGGAGGTGGAAACACCATATATTTT. Its translation is CASGQGGGNTIYF.

This clone was seen more than once but under ten times. This chain joins TRBV10-3 and TRBJ1-2; possibly TRBD1 for D (5 bases). Germline loops: CDR1 ENHRY, CDR2 SYGVKD. The CDR3 extends over 13 amino acids. Trimming cost V 6 bases and J 8 bases, with 16 bases left between them. This chain's CDR3 is CAIRKEGAGGYTF. CDR3 DNA sequence: TGTGCCATCAGGAAGGAAGGGGCAGGGGGCTACACCTTC.

The chain couples TRBV7-2 to TRBJ2-1, with 14 bases identical to TRBD2. CDR1 and CDR2 from the germline V gene are SGHTA and FQGNSA. The CDR3 extends over 16 amino acids. V lost 5 bases and J lost 7; bases outside the gene matches: 7. The CDR3 DNA is TGTGCCAGCAGCGTGACTAGCGGGGGGGCGGATAATGAGCAGTTCTTC. This encodes CASSVTSGGADNEQFF.

The chain employs TRBV27 and TRBJ1-1; a weak D match, TRBD1 (5 bases). The CDR3 length is 15 residues. With 2 bases removed from V and 0 bases from J, the gap between germline ends came to 10 bases. Germline V CDR1 and CDR2: MNHEY, SMNVEV (reference sequence). For the CDR3, the DNA is TGTGCCAGCAGTTTAAGGCGACAGATGAACACTGAAGCTTTCTTT. Its protein is CASSLRRQMNTEAFF.

The chain has TRBV20-1 and TRBJ1-1; perhaps TRBD1 as D (5 bases). Trimming left V 7 bases short and J 0 bases short, with 6 bases between. This CDR3 has 11 residues. Germline V gene lookup returns CDR1 DFQATT and CDR2 SNEGSKA (reference sequence). This chain's CDR3 is CSGQMNTEAFF. CDR3 DNA sequence: TGCAGTGGACAGATGAACACTGAAGCTTTCTTT.

The chain has TRBV3-1 (or the pseudogene TRBV3-2) and TRBJ1-1; D possibly corresponds to TRBD1 (6 bases). CDR1 is LGHDT and CDR2 is YNNKEL in the germline V gene (reference sequence). Deletions cut 7 bases from V and 7 bases from J, with 13 bases between. The CDR3 runs 12 residues. The CDR3 protein is CASKEGGGEAFF. The CDR3 DNA sequence: TGTGCCAGCAAGGAGGGAGGGGGTGAAGCTTTCTTT.

V and J are TRBV21-1 and TRBJ1-3; TRBD1, the table's D call, lacks a check against the DNA. TRBV21-1 is a recognized pseudogene. There are 16 residues in the CDR3. CDR3 DNA: TGTGCCAGCAGCAAAGTAAGGGGGACGAGAGGAAACACCATATATTTT. It translates to CASSKVRGTRGNTIYF.

In its sample, this clone was seen once. V usage is TRBV9 and J usage is TRBJ1-6; 10 bases align to TRBD1. The germline V gene encodes CDR1 SGDLS and CDR2 YYNGEE. The CDR3 is made up of 15 amino acids. V trimming: 4 bases; J trimming: 7 bases; junction bases outside the gene matches: 5. CDR3 DNA sequence: TGTGCCAGCAGCCCGAGGACAGGGGGAAATTCACCCCTCCACTTT. Protein: CASSPRTGGNSPLHF. The whole variable domain, filled in from reference TRBV9 and TRBJ1-6, reads DSGVTQTPKHLITATGQRVTLRCSPRSGDLSVYWYQQSLDQGLQFLIQYYNGEERAKGNILERFSAQQFPDLHSELNLSSLELGDSALYFCASSPRTGGNSPLHFGNGTRLTVT.

V gene TRBV7-9 combines with J gene TRBJ1-6, with D perhaps TRBD1 (6 bases). The CDR3 is made up of 12 amino acids. Germline V gives CDR1 SEHNR, CDR2 FQNEAQ (reference sequence). Trimming stripped 4 bases from V and 9 bases from J, with 7 bases between. CDR3 coding DNA: TGTGCCAGCAGCTCGACAGGTTCACCCCTCCACTTT. Encoded protein: CASSSTGSPLHF.

The rearrangement links TRBV4-1 to TRBJ1-4; 8 bases agree with TRBD1. V lost 7 bases and J lost 1; bases outside the gene matches: 5. The CDR3 is made up of 15 amino acids. CDR1 MGHRA and CDR2 YSYEKL come from the germline V gene. The CDR3, as DNA: TGCGCCAGCACCGAAACAGGGGGAACTAATGAAAAACTGTTTTTT. This translates into CASTETGGTNEKLFF.

This rearrangement joins TRBV28 to TRBJ2-7, with D maybe TRBD1 (6 bases). Trimming left V 7 bases short and J 2 bases short, with 18 bases between. This CDR3 comprises 15 residues. The V gene's germline CDR1 is MDHEN and CDR2 SYDVKM. The CDR3 region is CASTNTGTKTYEQYF. CDR3 DNA: TGTGCCAGCACAAATACCGGGACAAAGACCTACGAGCAGTACTTC.